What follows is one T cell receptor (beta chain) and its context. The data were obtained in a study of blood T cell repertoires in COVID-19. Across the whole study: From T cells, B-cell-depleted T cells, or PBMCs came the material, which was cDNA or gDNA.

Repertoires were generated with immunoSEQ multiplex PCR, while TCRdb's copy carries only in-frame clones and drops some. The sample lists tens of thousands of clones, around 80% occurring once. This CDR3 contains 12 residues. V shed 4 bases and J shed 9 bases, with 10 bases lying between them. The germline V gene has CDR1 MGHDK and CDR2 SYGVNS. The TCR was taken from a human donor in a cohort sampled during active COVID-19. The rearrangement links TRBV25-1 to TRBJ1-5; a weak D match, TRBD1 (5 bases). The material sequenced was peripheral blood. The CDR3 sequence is CASSVGEGPQHF. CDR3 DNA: TGTGCCAGCAGTGTGGGGGAGGGGCCCCAGCATTTT.